These 9 T cell receptor beta chains originate from one sample sequenced in a study of identical twins. TCRdb re-analysed the 5' RACE reads in MiXCR, keeping a single row per CDR3 protein. The table records some 1,700,000 distinct CDR3 sequences, less than 35% of them present only once. Material for sequencing was cord blood. These receptor sequences come from a newborn girl in good health.

The chain recombines TRBV7-2 with TRBJ2-1; 9 bases match TRBD2. Unmatched junction bases numbered 12, after V lost 0 bases and J lost 12 bases. Germline assignment: CDR1 SGHTA and CDR2 FQGNSA. This CDR3 comprises 16 residues. In nucleotides, the CDR3 is TGTGCCAGCAGCTTAGCTAGCGGGAGAGTCTGGGAAGCGCAGTTCTTC. Translation: CASSLASGRVWEAQFF. Filled out from reference TRBV7-2 and TRBJ2-1, the complete variable domain reads GAGVSQSPSNKVTEKGKDVELRCDPISGHTALYWYRQSLGQGLEFLIYFQGNSAPDKSGLPSDRFSAERTGGSVSTLTIQRTQQEDSAVYLCASSLASGRVWEAQFFGPGTRLTVL.

The chain is built from TRBV20-1 and TRBJ2-5; 8 nucleotides line up with TRBD1. With the DNA end fitting TRBJ2-7 better, the J assignment may be wrong. The CDR3 length is 14 residues. Germline lookup yields CDR1 DFQATT and CDR2 SNEGSKA (reference sequence). Written as DNA, the CDR3 is TGCAGTGCTGACTCGGACAGGGTTGGCTACGAGCAGTACTTC. Its protein product is CSADSDRVGYEQYF.

In its sample, this clonotype was seen a few times. The chain is built from TRBV4-1 and TRBJ2-1, with TRBD2 matching over 8 bases. V was pared by 3 bases and J by 3 bases, with 4 bases of the junction left unmatched. The CDR3 extends over 15 amino acids. Germline CDR1 reads MGHRA; CDR2 reads YSYEKL. Here the CDR3 DNA reads TGCGCCAGCAGCCACGCTAGCGGGTTCTACAATGAGCAGTTCTTC. This sequence encodes CASSHASGFYNEQFF.

The chain uses TRBV11-2 and TRBJ1-1, with TRBD1 as a possible D gene (5 bases). CDR1 is SGHAT, CDR2 FQNNGV, per germline. The CDR3 consists of 15 residues. V lost 5 bases to trimming and J lost 5 bases, with 18 bases between them. The CDR3 nucleotides read TGTGCCAGCAGCGGACGGGGGAGCGCGGGGACTGAAGCTTTCTTT. Amino acids: CASSGRGSAGTEAFF.

The chain combines TRBV7-9 with TRBJ1-1; no definite D call. CDR1 and CDR2 (germline): SEHNR, FQNEAQ (reference sequence). CDR3 length: 15 amino acids. Trimming removed 2 bases at V and 1 base at J, with 11 bases between. This CDR3 reads CASSLPAGPNTEAFF. The DNA of the CDR3 is TGTGCCAGCAGCTTACCCGCCGGACCGAACACTGAAGCTTTCTTT.

This clonotype has at least ten counts. The chain links TRBV6-6 to TRBJ2-3; D may be TRBD2 (6 bases). The CDR3 covers 17 residues. Looked up from germline, CDR1 is MNHNY and CDR2 is SVGAGI (reference sequence). With 0 bases removed from V and 4 bases from J, the gap between germline ends came to 17 bases. In DNA form, the CDR3 reads TGTGCCAGCAGTTACTCGGGGTTAACAGGAGGGGCAGATACGCAGTATTTT. Its protein is CASSYSGLTGGADTQYF.

This chain connects TRBV7-8 to TRBJ2-3; 7 nucleotides match TRBD2. After removal of 0 bases from V and 4 bases from J, the junction contained 16 bases not matched to a gene. Germline V gene sequence: CDR1 SGHVS, CDR2 FQNEAQ. CDR3 size: 19 residues. The DNA of the CDR3 is TGTGCCAGCAGCTTAGCGTACCTCGGCGGGGGACGCACGCCAGATACGCAGTATTTT. Translated: CASSLAYLGGGRTPDTQYF.

This chain uses TRBV5-1 with TRBJ2-5; 9 bases align to TRBD1. This CDR3 region has 16 residues. V dropped 4 bases and J dropped 11; count of bases not matched to a gene: 18. Germline CDR1 SGHRS, CDR2 YFSETQ. CDR3 nucleotides: TGCGCCAGCAGCCCGTCTTCGGGACAGGGATACAATGAGCAGTACTTC. Protein: CASSPSSGQGYNEQYF.

The gene calls are TRBV29-1 and TRBJ1-2; weak D call: TRBD1 (6 bases). Trimming took off 7 bases at V and 8 bases at J, with 20 bases between the two ends. The CDR3 has 13 amino acids. From germline, CDR1 is SQVTM and CDR2 ANQGSEA. CDR3 coding DNA: TGCAGCGGTATTGCAGCGGGGGCTCAGGGCTACACCTTC. Protein sequence: CSGIAAGAQGYTF.